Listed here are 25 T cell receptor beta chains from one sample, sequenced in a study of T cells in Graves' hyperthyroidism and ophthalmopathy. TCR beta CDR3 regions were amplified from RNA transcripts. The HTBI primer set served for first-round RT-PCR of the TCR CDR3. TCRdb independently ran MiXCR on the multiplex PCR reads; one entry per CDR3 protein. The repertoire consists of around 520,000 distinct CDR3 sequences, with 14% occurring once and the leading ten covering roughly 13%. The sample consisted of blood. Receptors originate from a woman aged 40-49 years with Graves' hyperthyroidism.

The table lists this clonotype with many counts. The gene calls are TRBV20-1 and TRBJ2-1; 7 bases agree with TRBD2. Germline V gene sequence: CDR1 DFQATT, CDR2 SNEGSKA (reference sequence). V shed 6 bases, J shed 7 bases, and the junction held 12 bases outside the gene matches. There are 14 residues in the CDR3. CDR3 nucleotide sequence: TGCAGTGCCAAGAAGGCGGGAGTCGAGAATGAGCAGTTCTTC. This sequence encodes CSAKKAGVENEQFF.

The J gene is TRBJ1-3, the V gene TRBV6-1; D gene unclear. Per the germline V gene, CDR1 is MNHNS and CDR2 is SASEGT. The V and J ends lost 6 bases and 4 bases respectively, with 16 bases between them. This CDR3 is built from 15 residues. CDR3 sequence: CASSPSTMPGNTIYF. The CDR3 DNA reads TGTGCCAGCAGCCCATCGACAATGCCCGGAAACACCATATATTTT.

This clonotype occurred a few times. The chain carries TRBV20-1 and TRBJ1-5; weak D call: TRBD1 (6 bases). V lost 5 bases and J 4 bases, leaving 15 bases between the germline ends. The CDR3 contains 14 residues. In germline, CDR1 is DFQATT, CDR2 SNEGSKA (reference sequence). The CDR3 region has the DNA TGCAGTGCTGGGACAATCTTCGAGAATCAGCCCCAGCATTTT. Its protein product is CSAGTIFENQPQHF.

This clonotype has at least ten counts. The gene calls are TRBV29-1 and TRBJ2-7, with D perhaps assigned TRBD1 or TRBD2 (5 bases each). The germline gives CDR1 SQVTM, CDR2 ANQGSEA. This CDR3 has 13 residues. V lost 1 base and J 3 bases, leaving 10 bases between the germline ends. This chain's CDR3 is CSVEGGANYEQYF. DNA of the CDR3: TGCAGCGTTGAAGGAGGGGCGAACTACGAGCAGTACTTC.

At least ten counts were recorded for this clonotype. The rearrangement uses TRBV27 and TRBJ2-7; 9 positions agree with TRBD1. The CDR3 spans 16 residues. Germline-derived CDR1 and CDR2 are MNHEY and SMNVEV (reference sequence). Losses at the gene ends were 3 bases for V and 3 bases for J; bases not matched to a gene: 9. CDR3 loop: CASSFKPGQGYYEQYF. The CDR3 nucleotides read TGTGCCAGCAGTTTCAAGCCGGGACAGGGATACTACGAGCAGTACTTC.

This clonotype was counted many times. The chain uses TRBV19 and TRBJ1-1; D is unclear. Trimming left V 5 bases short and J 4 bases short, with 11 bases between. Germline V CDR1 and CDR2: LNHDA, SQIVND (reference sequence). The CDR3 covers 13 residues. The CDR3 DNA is TGTGCCAGTAGTCGGGCTCTCTTCACTGAAGCTTTCTTT. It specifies CASSRALFTEAFF.

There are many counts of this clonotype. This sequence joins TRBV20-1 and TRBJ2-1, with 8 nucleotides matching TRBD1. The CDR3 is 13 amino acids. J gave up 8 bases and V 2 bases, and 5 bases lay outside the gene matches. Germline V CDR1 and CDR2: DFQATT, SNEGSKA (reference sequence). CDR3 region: CSARQDRADEQFF. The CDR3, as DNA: TGCAGTGCTAGACAGGACAGGGCCGATGAGCAGTTCTTC.

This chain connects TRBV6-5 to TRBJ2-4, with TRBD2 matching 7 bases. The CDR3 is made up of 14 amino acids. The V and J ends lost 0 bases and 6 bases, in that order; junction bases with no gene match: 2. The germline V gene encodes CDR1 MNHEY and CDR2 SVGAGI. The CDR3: CASSYSASGNIQYF. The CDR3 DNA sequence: TGTGCCAGCAGTTACTCGGCTAGCGGAAACATTCAGTACTTC.

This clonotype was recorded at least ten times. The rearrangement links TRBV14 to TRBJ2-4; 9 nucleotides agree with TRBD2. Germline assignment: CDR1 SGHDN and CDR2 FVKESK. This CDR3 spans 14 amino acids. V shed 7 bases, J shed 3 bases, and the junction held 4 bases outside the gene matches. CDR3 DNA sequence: TGTGCCAGCATCACACTAGCGGGCAAAAACATTCAGTACTTC. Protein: CASITLAGKNIQYF.

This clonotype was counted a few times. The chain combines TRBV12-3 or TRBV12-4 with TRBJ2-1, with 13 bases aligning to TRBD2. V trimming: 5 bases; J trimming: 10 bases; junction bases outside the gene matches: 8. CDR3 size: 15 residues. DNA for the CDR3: TGTGCCAGCAGTCTTGGACTAGCGGGAGCAACAGAGCAGTTCTTC. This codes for CASSLGLAGATEQFF.

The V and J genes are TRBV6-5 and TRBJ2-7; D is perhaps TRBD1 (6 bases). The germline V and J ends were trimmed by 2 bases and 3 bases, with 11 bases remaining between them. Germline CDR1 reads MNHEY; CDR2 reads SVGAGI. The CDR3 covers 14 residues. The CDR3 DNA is TGTGCCAGCAGTTACGGGGGCAGAGACTACGAGCAGTACTTC. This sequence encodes CASSYGGRDYEQYF.

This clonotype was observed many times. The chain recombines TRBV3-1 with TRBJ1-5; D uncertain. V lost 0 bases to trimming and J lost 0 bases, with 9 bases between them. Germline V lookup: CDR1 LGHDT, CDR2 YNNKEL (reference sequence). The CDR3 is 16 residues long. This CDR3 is CASSQDRPGSNQPQHF. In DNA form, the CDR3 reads TGTGCCAGCAGCCAAGATCGGCCAGGTAGCAATCAGCCCCAGCATTTT.

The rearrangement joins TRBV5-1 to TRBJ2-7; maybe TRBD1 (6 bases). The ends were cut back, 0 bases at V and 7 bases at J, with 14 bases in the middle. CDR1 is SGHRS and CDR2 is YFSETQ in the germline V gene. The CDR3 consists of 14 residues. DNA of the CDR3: TGCGCCAGCAGCTTGGGGCGGACAGCTGATGAGCAGTACTTC. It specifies CASSLGRTADEQYF.

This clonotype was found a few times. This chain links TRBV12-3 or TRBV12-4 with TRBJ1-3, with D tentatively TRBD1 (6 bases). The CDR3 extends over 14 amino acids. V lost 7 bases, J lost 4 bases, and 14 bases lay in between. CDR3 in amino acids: CASTEGGAGNTIYF. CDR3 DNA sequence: TGTGCCAGCACCGAGGGGGGTGCCGGAAACACCATATATTTT.

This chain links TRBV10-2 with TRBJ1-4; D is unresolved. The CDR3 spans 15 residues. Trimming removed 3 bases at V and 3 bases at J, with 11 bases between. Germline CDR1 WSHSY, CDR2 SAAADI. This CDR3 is CASSEAGLANEKLFF. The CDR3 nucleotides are TGCGCCAGCAGTGAAGCGGGGTTGGCTAATGAAAAACTGTTTTTT.

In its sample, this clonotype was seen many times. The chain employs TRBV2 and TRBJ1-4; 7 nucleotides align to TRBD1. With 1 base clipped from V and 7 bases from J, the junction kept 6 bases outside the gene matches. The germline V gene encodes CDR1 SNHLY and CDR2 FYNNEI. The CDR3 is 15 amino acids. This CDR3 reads CASSEGSGGSEKLFF. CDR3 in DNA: TGTGCCAGCAGTGAAGGGTCAGGGGGATCTGAAAAACTGTTTTTT. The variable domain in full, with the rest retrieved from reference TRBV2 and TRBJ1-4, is EPEVTQTPSHQVTQMGQEVILRCVPISNHLYFYWYRQILGQKVEFLVSFYNNEISEKSEIFDDQFSVERPDGSNFTLKIRSTKLEDSAMYFCASSEGSGGSEKLFFGSGTQLSVL.

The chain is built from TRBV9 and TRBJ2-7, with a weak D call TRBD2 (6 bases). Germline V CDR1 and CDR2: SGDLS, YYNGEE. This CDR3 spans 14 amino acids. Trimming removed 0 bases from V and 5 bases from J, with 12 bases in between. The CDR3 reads CASSVGTSFHEQYF. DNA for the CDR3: TGTGCCAGCAGCGTAGGTACTAGCTTCCACGAGCAGTACTTC.

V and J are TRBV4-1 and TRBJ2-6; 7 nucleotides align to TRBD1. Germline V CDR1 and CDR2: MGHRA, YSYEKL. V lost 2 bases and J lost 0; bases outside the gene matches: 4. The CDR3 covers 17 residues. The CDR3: CASSQPGQSSGANVLTF. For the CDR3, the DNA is TGCGCCAGCAGCCAACCGGGACAGAGCTCTGGGGCCAACGTCCTGACTTTC.

CDR3 DNA: TGTGCCAGCAGCGAAGCCGGGACAGGATCCTACAATGAGCAGTTCTTC. Its translation: CASSEAGTGSYNEQFF. The chain recombines TRBV7-2 with TRBJ2-1, with 8 bases lining up with TRBD1. CDR3 length equals 16 residues. Germline V gene sequence: CDR1 SGHTA, CDR2 FQGNSA. V lost 5 bases to trimming and J lost 1 base; unmatched junction nucleotides: 7.

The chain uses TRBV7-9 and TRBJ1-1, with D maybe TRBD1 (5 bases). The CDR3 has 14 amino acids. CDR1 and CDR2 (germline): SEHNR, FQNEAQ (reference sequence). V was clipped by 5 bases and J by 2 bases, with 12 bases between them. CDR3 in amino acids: CASSREQGNTEAFF. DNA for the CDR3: TGTGCCAGCAGCCGAGAGCAGGGTAACACTGAAGCTTTCTTT. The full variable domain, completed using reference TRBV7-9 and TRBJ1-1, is DTGVSQNPRHKITKRGQNVTFRCDPISEHNRLYWYRQTLGQGPEFLTYFQNEAQLEKSRLLSDRFSAERPKGSFSTLEIQRTEQGDSAMYLCASSREQGNTEAFFGQGTRLTVV.

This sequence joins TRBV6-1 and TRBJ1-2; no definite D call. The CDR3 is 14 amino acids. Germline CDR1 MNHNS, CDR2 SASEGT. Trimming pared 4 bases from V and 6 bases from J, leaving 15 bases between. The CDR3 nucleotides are TGTGCCAGCAGTGCTAGTCTGAAAAACGATGGCTACACCTTC. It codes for CASSASLKNDGYTF.

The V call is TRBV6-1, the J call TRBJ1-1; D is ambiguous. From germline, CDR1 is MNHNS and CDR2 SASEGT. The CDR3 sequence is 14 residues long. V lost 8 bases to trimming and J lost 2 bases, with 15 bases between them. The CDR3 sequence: CASSIPQTNTEAFF. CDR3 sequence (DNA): TGTGCCAGCTCCATTCCCCAGACAAACACTGAAGCTTTCTTT.

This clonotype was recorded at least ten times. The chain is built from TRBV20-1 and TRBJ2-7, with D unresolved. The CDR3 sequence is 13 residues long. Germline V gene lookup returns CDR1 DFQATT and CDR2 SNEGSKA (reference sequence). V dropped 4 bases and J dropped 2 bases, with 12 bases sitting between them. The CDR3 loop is CSATRASPYEQYF. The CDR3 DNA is TGCAGTGCTACCCGGGCATCACCCTACGAGCAGTACTTC.

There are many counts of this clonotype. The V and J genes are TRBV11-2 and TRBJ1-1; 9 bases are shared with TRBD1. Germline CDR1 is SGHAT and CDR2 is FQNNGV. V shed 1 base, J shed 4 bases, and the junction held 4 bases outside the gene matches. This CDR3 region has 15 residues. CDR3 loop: CASSLGDRVPTEAFF. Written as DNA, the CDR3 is TGTGCCAGCAGCTTAGGGGACAGGGTTCCCACTGAAGCTTTCTTT.

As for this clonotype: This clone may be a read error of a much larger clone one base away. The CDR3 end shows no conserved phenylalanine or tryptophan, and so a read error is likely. CDR3 DNA sequence: TGTGCCAGCAGTTTATATGGCGCTGAAGCTTTCCTT. This encodes CASSLYGAEAFL. J is TRBJ1-1 and V is TRBV12-3 or TRBV12-4; D call uncertain. The CDR3 sequence is 12 residues long. V dropped 2 bases and J dropped 6 bases, with 7 bases sitting between them.